This is a list of T cell receptor beta chains from one sample in a study of PD-1 blockade in classical Hodgkin lymphoma. Some clones are missing from TCRdb's copy, which holds only in-frame ones; the method was immunoSEQ multiplex PCR. The sample holds roughly 28,000 clones, about four fifths seen once. Sequences were derived from peripheral blood mononuclear cells (PBMCs), sampled before the second cycle of nivolumab. Source of these receptors: a human donor with classical Hodgkin lymphoma. The CDR3 runs from the conserved cysteine through the conserved F or W. A D gene is named only where the DNA matches it firmly. Only some rows state a clone size, as once, few, many or a class for expanded clones.

cdr3_aa | cdr3_nt | j_call | d_call | clone_size | v_call
CASRSGQGATNEKLFF | TGTGCCAGCAGATCTGGACAGGGAGCCACTAATGAAAAACTGTTTTTT | TRBJ1-4 | TRBD1 | NA | TRBV27
CATSRDQKQTIIF | TGTGCCACCAGCAGAGATCAGAAACAGACCATCATTTTT | TRBJ1-4 | NA | once | TRBV15
CASSPRQGGNEQFF | TGTGCCAGTAGTCCCCGACAGGGTGGCAATGAGCAGTTCTTC | TRBJ2-1 | TRBD1 | once | TRBV19
CASRDSVNTEAFF | TGTGCCAGCAGGGACAGCGTGAACACTGAAGCTTTCTTT | TRBJ1-1 | NA | NA | TRBV28
CASSDLTLGSHGYTF | TGCGCCAGCAGCGATCTTACCCTCGGTTCGCATGGCTACACCTTC | TRBJ1-2 | NA | NA | TRBV5-1
CASSPRDYPLRRTQYF | TGTGCCAGCAGCCCCCGGGACTACCCGCTCCGACGGACCCAGTACTTC | TRBJ2-5 | TRBD2 | NA | TRBV7-8
CASAAGGPWETQYF | TGTGCCAGCGCAGCGGGGGGGCCTTGGGAGACCCAGTACTTC | TRBJ2-5 | TRBD2 | NA | TRBV6-5
CASSYGLADTDTQYF | TGCGCCAGCAGCTACGGACTAGCGGACACAGATACGCAGTATTTT | TRBJ2-3 | TRBD2 | few | TRBV5-1
CASSSIDEAQYF | TGTGCCAGCAGTTCCATCGATGAGGCGCAGTATTTT | TRBJ2-3 | NA | NA | TRBV27
CASSLRDSSYNEQFF | TGTGCCAGCAGCCTACGGGACAGCTCCTACAATGAGCAGTTCTTC | TRBJ2-1 | TRBD1 | once | TRBV7-3
CASSEGVGPDTQYF | TGTGCCAGCAGTGAAGGGGTGGGTCCAGATACGCAGTATTTT | TRBJ2-3 | NA | NA | TRBV2
CASSQDPNEKLFF | TGTGCCAGCAGCCAGGACCCTAATGAAAAACTGTTTTTT | TRBJ1-4 | NA | once | TRBV6-4
CASSPDWGRLRSGELFF | TGTGCCAGCTCACCCGACTGGGGCCGATTGCGCTCCGGGGAGCTGTTTTTT | TRBJ2-2 | NA | NA | TRBV18
CASSPLAGAIYEQYF | TGCGCCAGCAGCCCTCTCGCGGGGGCCATCTACGAGCAGTACTTC | TRBJ2-7 | NA | NA | TRBV5-1
CASSYSSRGETQYF | TGTGCCAGCAGTTACTCGAGCCGGGGGGAGACCCAGTACTTC | TRBJ2-5 | NA | NA | TRBV6-5
CASRITGHNSPLHF | TGCGCCAGCAGGATTACAGGCCATAATTCACCCCTCCACTTT | TRBJ1-6 | NA | NA | TRBV10-2
CASSADTQYF | TGCGCCAGCAGCGCAGATACGCAGTATTTT | TRBJ2-3 | NA | NA | TRBV4-1
CASSAGQLETQYF | TGTGCCAGCAGCGCGGGACAGTTAGAGACCCAGTACTTC | TRBJ2-5 | NA | NA | TRBV21-1
CASSARDLYTGELFF | TGTGCCAGCAGTGCCCGGGACTTATACACCGGGGAGCTGTTTTTT | TRBJ2-2 | NA | once | TRBV6-1
CASSQTGMNSPLHF | TGCGCCAGCAGCCAAACAGGGATGAATTCACCCCTCCACTTT | TRBJ1-6 | NA | NA | TRBV4-3
CASSGGQALDEQYF | TGCGCCAGCAGCGGGGGACAGGCCCTAGACGAGCAGTACTTC | TRBJ2-7 | TRBD1 | NA | TRBV5-1
CASSLATGGGTDTQYF | TGCGCCAGCAGCTTGGCCACGGGGGGCGGCACAGATACGCAGTATTTT | TRBJ2-3 | NA | NA | TRBV5-1
CASSLEGVGTEAFF | TGCGCCAGCAGCTTAGAAGGGGTGGGCACTGAAGCTTTCTTT | TRBJ1-1 | NA | NA | TRBV5-1
CASSVARQADGYTF | TGTGCCAGCAGTGTGGCAAGACAGGCGGATGGCTACACCTTC | TRBJ1-2 | NA | NA | TRBV2
CASSLALSQFDEQYF | TGCGCCAGCAGCTTGGCCTTAAGTCAGTTCGACGAGCAGTACTTC | TRBJ2-7 | NA | NA | TRBV5-1
CASSIRWTGGREAFF | TGTGCCAGTAGTATCAGATGGACAGGGGGACGGGAAGCTTTCTTT | TRBJ1-1 | TRBD1 | NA | TRBV19
CASSRDPNTEAFF | TGTGCCAGCTCACGTGATCCGAACACTGAAGCTTTCTTT | TRBJ1-1 | NA | NA | TRBV18
CASSPAGVHGYTF | TGTGCCAGCAGCCCTGCAGGGGTTCATGGCTACACCTTC | TRBJ1-2 | NA | NA | TRBV6-5